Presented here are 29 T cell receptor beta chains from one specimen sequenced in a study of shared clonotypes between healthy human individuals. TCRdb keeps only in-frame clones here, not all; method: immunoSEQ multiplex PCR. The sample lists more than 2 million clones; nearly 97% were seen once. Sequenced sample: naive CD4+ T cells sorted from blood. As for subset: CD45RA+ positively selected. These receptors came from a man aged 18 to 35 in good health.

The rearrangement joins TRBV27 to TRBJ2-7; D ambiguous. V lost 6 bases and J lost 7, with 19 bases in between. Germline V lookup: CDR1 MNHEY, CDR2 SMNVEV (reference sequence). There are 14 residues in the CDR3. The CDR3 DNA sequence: TGTGCCAGCAGCCCCTCCTTTGGGCCTCAAGAGCAGTACTTC. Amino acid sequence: CASSPSFGPQEQYF.

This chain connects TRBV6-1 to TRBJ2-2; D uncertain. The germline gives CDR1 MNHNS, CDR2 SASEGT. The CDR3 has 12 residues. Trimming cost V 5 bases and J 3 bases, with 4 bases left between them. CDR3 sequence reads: CASSSYTGELFF. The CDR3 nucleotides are TGTGCCAGCAGTTCCTACACCGGGGAGCTGTTTTTT.

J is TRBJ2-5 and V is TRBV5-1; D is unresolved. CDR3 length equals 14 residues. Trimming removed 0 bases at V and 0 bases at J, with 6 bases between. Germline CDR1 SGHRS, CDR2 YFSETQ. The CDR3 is CASSLASNQETQYF. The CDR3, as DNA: TGCGCCAGCAGCTTGGCCTCGAACCAAGAGACCCAGTACTTC.

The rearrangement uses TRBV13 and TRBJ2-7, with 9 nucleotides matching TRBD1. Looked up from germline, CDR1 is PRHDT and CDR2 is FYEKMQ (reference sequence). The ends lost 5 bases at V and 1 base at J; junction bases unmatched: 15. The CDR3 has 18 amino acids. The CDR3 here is CASSPPGQGIEGSYEQYF. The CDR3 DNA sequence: TGTGCCAGCAGCCCGCCGGGACAGGGAATAGAAGGGTCCTACGAGCAGTACTTC.

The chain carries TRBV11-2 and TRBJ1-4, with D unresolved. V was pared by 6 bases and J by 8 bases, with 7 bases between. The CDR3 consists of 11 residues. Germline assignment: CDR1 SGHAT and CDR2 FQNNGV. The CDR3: CASSQEEKLFF. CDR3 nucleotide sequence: TGTGCCAGCAGTCAGGAAGAAAAACTGTTTTTT. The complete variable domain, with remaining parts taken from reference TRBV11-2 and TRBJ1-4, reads EAGVAQSPRYKIIEKRQSVAFWCNPISGHATLYWYQQILGQGPKLLIQFQNNGVVDDSQLPKDRFSAERLKGVDSTLKIQPAKLEDSAVYLCASSQEEKLFFGSGTQLSVL.

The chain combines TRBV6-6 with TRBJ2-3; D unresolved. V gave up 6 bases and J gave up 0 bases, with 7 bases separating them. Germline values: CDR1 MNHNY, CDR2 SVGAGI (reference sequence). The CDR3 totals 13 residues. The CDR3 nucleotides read TGTGCCAGCAGAAGACCCAGCACAGATACGCAGTATTTT. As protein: CASRRPSTDTQYF.

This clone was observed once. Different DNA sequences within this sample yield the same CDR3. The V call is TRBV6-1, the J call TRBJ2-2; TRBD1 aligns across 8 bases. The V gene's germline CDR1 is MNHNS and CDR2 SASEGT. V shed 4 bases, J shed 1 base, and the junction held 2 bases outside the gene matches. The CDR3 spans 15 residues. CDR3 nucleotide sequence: TGTGCCAGCAGTGGACAGGGGTTGAACACCGGGGAGCTGTTTTTT. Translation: CASSGQGLNTGELFF.

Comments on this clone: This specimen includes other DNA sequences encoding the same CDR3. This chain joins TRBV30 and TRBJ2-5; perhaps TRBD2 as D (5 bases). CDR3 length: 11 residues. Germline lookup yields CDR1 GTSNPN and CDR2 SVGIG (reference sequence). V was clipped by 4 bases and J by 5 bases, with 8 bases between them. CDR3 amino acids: CAWTREETQYF. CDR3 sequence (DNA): TGTGCCTGGACGAGGGAGGAGACCCAGTACTTC.

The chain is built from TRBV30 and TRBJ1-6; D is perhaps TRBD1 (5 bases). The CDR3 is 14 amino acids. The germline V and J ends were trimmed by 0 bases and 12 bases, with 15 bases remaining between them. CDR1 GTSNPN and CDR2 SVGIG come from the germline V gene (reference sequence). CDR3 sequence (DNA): TGTGCCTGGAGTGTCCGGGACGGCGGCTTACCCCTCCACTTT. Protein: CAWSVRDGGLPLHF.

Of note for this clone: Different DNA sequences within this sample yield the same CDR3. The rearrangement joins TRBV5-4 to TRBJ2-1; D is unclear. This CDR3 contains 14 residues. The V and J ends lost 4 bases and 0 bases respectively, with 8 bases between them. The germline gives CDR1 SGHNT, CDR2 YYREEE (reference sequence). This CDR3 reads CASSPDGSYNEQFF. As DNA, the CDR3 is TGTGCCAGCAGCCCGGACGGCTCCTACAATGAGCAGTTCTTC.

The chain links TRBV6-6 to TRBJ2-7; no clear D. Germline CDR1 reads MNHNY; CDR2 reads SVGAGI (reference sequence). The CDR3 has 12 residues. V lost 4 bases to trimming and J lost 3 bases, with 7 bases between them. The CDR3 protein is CASSSGVYEQYF. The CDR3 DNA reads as TGTGCCAGCAGTTCTGGGGTCTACGAGCAGTACTTC.

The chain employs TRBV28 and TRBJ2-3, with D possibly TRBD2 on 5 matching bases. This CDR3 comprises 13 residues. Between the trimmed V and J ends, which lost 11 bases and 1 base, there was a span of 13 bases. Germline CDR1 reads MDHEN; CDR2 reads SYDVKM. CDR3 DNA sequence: TGTGCCCTTTCCCGGGATGGCACAGATACGCAGTATTTT. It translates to CALSRDGTDTQYF.

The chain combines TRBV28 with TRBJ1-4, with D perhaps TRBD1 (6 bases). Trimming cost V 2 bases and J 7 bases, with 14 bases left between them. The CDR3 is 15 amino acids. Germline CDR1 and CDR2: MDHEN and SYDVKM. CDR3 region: CASSLPGAGGEKLFF. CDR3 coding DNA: TGTGCCAGCAGTTTACCGGGGGCGGGTGGTGAAAAACTGTTTTTT.

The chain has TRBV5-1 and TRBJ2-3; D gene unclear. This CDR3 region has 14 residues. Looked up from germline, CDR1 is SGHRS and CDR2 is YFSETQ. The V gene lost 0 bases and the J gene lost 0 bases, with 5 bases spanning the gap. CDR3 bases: TGCGCCAGCAGCTTGGAGCTTAGCACAGATACGCAGTATTTT. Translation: CASSLELSTDTQYF.

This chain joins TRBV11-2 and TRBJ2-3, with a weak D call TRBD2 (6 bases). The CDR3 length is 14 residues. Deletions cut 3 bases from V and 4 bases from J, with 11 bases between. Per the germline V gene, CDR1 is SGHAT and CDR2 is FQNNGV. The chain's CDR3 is CASSLGGAPDTQYF. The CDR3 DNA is TGTGCCAGCAGCTTGGGGGGAGCCCCAGATACGCAGTATTTT.

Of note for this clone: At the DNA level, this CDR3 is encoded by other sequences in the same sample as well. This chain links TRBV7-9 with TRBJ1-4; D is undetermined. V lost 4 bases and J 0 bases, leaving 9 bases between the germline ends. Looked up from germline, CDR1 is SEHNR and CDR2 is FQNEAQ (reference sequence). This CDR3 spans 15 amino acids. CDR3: CASSSPGATNEKLFF. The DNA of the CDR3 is TGTGCCAGCAGCTCACCAGGAGCAACTAATGAAAAACTGTTTTTT.

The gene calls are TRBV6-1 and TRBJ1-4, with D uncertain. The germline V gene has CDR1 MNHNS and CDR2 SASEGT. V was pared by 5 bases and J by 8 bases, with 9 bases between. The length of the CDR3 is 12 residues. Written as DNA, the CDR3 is TGTGCCAGCAGTCTGGTGTTGGAAAAACTGTTTTTT. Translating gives CASSLVLEKLFF.

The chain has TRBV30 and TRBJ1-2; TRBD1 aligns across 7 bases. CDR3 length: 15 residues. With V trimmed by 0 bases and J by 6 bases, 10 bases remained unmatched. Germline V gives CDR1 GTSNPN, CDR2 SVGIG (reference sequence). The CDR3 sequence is CAWSVTLTGLDGYTF. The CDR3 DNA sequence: TGTGCCTGGAGTGTCACACTGACAGGGTTGGATGGCTACACCTTC.

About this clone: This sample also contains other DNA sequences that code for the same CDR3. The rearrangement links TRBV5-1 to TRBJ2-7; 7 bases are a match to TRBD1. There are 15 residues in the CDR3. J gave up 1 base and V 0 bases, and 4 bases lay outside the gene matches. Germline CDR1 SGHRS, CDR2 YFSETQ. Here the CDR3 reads CASSLAGTASYEQYF. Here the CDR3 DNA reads TGCGCCAGCAGCTTGGCCGGGACAGCGTCCTACGAGCAGTACTTC. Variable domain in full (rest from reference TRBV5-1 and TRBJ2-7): KAGVTQTPRYLIKTRGQQVTLSCSPISGHRSVSWYQQTPGQGLQFLFEYFSETQRNKGNFPGRFSGRQFSNSRSEMNVSTLELGDSALYLCASSLAGTASYEQYFGPGTRLTVT.

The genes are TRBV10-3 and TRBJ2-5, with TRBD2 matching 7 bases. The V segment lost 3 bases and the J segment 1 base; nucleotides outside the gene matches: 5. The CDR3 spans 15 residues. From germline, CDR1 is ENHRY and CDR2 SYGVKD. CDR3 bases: TGTGCCATCAGTGAAGGGTGGGAGGGCCAAGAGACCCAGTACTTC. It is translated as CAISEGWEGQETQYF.

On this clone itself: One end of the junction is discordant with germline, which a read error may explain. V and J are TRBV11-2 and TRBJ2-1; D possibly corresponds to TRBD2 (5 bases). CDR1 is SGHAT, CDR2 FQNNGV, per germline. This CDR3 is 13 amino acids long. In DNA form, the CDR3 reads TGTGCCAGCAGCTTTGGATTCCGCGGTACTAGGCTCTTC. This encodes CASSFGFRGTRLF.

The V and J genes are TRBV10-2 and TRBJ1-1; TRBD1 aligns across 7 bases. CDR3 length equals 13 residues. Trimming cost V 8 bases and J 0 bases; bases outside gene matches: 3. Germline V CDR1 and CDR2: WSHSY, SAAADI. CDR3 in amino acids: CASSTGMNTEAFF. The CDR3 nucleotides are TGCGCCAGCTCGACAGGGATGAACACTGAAGCTTTCTTT.

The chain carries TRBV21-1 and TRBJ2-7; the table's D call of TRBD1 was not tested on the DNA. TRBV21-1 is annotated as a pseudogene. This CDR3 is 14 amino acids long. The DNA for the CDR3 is TGTGCCAGCAGGGCAGCCGACAGGGGCTACGAGCAGTACTTC. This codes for CASRAADRGYEQYF.

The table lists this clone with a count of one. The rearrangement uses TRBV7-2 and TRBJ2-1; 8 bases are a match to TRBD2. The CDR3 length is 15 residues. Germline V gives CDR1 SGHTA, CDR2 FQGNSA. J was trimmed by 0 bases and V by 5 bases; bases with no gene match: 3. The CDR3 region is CASSTSGGSYNEQFF. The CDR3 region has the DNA TGTGCCAGCAGCACCAGCGGGGGCTCCTACAATGAGCAGTTCTTC.

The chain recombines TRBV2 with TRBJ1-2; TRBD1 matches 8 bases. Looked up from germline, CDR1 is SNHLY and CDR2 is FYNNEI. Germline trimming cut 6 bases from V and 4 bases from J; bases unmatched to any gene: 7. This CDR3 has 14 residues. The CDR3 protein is CASRGGTGSYGYTF. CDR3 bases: TGTGCCAGCAGGGGGGGGACAGGTTCCTATGGCTACACCTTC.

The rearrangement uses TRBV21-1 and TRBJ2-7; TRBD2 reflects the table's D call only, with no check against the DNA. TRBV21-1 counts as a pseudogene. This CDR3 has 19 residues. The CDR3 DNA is TGTGCCAGCAGCAAAGTTCTTAGATTAGGAGGGCCCGGTCGCTACGAGCAGTACTTC. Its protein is CASSKVLRLGGPGRYEQYF.

The CDR3 loop reads CASSQDRLAESYEQYF. The CDR3 DNA sequence: TGCGCCAGCAGCCAAGATAGACTAGCGGAGTCCTACGAGCAGTACTTC. This chain connects TRBV4-3 to TRBJ2-7; 9 nucleotides match TRBD2. The CDR3 is 16 amino acids. V lost 0 bases, J lost 1 base, and 4 bases stayed unmatched. Germline values: CDR1 LGHNA, CDR2 YSLEER.

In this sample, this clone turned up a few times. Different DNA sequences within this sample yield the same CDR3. As DNA, the CDR3 is TGTGCCAGCAGTTACTCGGGGGGCTCCTACGAGCAGTACTTC. Its translation: CASSYSGGSYEQYF. The chain recombines TRBV6-5 with TRBJ2-7, with a weak D call TRBD2 (6 bases). Germline assignment: CDR1 MNHEY and CDR2 SVGAGI. The CDR3 length is 14 residues. The V and J ends lost 0 bases and 0 bases respectively, with 6 bases between them.

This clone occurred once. The CDR3 sequence is CASSISLGNTIYF. Written as DNA, the CDR3 is TGTGCCAGCAGCATCAGCCTTGGAAACACCATATATTTT. The V call is TRBV14, the J call TRBJ1-3; D gene ambiguous. Germline CDR1 reads SGHDN; CDR2 reads FVKESK. Trimming removed 5 bases at V and 3 bases at J, with 8 bases between. The CDR3 has 13 amino acids. The full variable domain, its missing parts supplied by reference TRBV14 and TRBJ1-3, is EAGVTQFPSHSVIEKGQTVTLRCDPISGHDNLYWYRRVMGKEIKFLLHFVKESKQDESGMPNNRFLAERTGGTYSTLKVQPAELEDSGVYFCASSISLGNTIYFGEGSWLTVV.